This T cell receptor beta chain was identified during a study of blood T cell repertoires in COVID-19. Across the whole study: The origin of the acute and convalescent COVID-19 samples was the United States, Italy and Spain.

The method was immunoSEQ multiplex PCR; TCRdb's version includes in-frame clones alone and lacks a portion of them. The sample has about 140,000 clones; roughly 84% are singletons. No more than 2 weeks before study entry, exposed participants had met a case of COVID-19. The trim removed 0 bases at V and 4 bases at J, leaving 8 bases unmatched. Germline V gives CDR1 LNHNV, CDR2 YYDKDF (reference sequence). The CDR3 length is 16 residues. The chain is built from TRBV15 and TRBJ1-2, with 7 bases that match TRBD1. Sequencing used PBMCs or T cells enriched from blood (not recorded which). The TCR comes from a man in his 70s who had been exposed to COVID-19. The CDR3 protein is CATSRERTGPTYGYTF. The CDR3 DNA sequence: TGTGCCACCAGCAGAGAACGGACAGGTCCTACCTATGGCTACACCTTC.